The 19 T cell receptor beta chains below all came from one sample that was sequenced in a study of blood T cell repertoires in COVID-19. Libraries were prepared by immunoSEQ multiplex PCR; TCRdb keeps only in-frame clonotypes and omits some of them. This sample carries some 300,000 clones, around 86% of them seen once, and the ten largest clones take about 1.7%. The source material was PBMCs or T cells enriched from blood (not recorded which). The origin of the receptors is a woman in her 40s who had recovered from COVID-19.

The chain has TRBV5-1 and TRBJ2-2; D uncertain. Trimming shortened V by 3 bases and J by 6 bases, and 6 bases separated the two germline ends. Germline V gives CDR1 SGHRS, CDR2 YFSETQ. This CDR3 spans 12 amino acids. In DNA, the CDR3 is TGCGCCAGCAGCTCCGCGCCCGGGGAGCTGTTTTTT. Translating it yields CASSSAPGELFF.

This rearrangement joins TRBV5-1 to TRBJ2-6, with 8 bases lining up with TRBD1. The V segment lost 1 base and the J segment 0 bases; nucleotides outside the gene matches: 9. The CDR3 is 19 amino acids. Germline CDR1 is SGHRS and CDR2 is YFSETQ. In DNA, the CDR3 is TGCGCCAGCAGCTTGCTAGGACAGGGTGTCAGCTCTGGGGCCAACGTCCTGACTTTC. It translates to CASSLLGQGVSSGANVLTF. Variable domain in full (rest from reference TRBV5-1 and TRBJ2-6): KAGVTQTPRYLIKTRGQQVTLSCSPISGHRSVSWYQQTPGQGLQFLFEYFSETQRNKGNFPGRFSGRQFSNSRSEMNVSTLELGDSALYLCASSLLGQGVSSGANVLTFGAGSRLTVL.

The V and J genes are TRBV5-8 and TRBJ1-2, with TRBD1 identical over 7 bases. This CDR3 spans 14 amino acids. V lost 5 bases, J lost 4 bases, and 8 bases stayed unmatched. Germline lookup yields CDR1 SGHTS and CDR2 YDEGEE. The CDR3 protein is CASRGRGYGYGYTF. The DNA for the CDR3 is TGTGCCAGCAGGGGCAGGGGGTACGGCTATGGCTACACCTTC.

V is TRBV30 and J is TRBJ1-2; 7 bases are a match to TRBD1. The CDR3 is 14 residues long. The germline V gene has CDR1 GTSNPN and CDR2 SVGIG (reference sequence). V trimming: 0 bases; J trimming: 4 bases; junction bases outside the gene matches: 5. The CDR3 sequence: CAWSVKGAGYGYTF. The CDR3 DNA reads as TGTGCCTGGAGTGTAAAGGGGGCTGGCTATGGCTACACCTTC. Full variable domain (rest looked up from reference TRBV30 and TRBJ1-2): SQTIHQWPATLVQPVGSPLSLECTVEGTSNPNLYWYRQAAGRGLQLLFYSVGIGQISSEVPQNLSASRPQDRQFILSSKKLLLSDSGFYLCAWSVKGAGYGYTFGSGTRLTVV.

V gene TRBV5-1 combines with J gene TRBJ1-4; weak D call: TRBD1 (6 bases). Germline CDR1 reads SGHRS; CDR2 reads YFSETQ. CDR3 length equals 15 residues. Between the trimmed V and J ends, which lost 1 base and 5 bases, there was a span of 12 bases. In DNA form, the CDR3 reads TGCGCCAGCAGCTTGCCTGGGACAAAGAATGAAAAACTGTTTTTT. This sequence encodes CASSLPGTKNEKLFF. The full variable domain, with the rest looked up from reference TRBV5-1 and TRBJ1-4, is KAGVTQTPRYLIKTRGQQVTLSCSPISGHRSVSWYQQTPGQGLQFLFEYFSETQRNKGNFPGRFSGRQFSNSRSEMNVSTLELGDSALYLCASSLPGTKNEKLFFGSGTQLSVL.

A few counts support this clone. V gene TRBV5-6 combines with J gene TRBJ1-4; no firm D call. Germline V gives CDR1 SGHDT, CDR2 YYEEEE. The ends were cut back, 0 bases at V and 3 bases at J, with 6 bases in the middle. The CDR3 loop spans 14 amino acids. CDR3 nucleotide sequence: TGTGCCAGCAGCTTGGAAAGAGCTAATGAAAAACTGTTTTTT. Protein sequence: CASSLERANEKLFF.

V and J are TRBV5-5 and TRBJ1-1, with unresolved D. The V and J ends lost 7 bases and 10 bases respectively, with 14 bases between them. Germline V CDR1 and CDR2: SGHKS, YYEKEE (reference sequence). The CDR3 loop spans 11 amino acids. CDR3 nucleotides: TGTGCCAGCGGGCCGGAGGTGGTAGCTTTCTTT. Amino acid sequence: CASGPEVVAFF. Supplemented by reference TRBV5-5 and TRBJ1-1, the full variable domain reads DAGVTQSPTHLIKTRGQQVTLRCSPISGHKSVSWYQQVLGQGPQFIFQYYEKEERGRGNFPDRFSARQFPNYSSELNVNALLLGDSALYLCASGPEVVAFFGQGTRLTVV.

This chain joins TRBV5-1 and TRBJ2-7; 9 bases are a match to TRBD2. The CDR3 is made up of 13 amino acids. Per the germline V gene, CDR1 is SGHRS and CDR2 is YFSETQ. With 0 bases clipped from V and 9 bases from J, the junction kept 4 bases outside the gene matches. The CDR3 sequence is CASSLEPSGVQYF. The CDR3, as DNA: TGCGCCAGCAGCTTGGAACCTAGCGGGGTGCAGTACTTC. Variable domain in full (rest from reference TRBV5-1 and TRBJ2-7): KAGVTQTPRYLIKTRGQQVTLSCSPISGHRSVSWYQQTPGQGLQFLFEYFSETQRNKGNFPGRFSGRQFSNSRSEMNVSTLELGDSALYLCASSLEPSGVQYFGPGTRLTVT.

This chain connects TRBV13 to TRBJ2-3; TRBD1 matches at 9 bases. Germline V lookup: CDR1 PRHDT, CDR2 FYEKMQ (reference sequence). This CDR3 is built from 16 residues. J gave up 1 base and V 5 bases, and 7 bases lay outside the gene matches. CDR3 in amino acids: CASSPMRDRGTDTQYF. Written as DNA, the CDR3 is TGTGCCAGCAGCCCAATGCGGGACAGGGGCACAGATACGCAGTATTTT.

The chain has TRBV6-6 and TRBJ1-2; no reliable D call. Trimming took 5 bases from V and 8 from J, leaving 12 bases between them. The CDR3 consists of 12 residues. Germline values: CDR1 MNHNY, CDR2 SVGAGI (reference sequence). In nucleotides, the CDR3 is TGTGCCAGCAGTACTAGCAACGAGGGCTACACCTTC. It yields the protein CASSTSNEGYTF.

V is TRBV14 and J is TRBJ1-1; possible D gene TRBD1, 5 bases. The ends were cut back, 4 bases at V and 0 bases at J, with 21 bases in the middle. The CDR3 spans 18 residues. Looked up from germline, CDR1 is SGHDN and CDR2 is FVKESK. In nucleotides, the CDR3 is TGTGCCAGCAGCCTAACGAAGGGTAACAGGCGCATGAACACTGAAGCTTTCTTT. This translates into CASSLTKGNRRMNTEAFF.

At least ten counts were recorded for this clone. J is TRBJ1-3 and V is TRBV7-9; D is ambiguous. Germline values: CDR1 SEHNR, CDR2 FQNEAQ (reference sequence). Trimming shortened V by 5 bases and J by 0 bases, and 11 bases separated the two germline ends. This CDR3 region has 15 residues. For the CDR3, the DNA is TGTGCCAGCAGCCCTGAGGGCAACTCTGGAAACACCATATATTTT. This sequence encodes CASSPEGNSGNTIYF.

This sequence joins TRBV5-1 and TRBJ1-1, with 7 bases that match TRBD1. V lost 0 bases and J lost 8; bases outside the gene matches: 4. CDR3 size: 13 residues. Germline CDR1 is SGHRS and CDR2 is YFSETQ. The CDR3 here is CASSLGRQGEAFF. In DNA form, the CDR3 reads TGCGCCAGCAGCTTGGGGAGACAGGGAGAAGCTTTCTTT.

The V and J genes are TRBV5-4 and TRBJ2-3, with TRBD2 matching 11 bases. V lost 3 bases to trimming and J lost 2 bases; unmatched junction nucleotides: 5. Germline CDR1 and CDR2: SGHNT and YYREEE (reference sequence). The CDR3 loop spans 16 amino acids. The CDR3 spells CASSSLAGGSTDTQYF. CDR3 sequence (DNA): TGTGCCAGCAGCTCCCTAGCGGGAGGATCCACAGATACGCAGTATTTT.

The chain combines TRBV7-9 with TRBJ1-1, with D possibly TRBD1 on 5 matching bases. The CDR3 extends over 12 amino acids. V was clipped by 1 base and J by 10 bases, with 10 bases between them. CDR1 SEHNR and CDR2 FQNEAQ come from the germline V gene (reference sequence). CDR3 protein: CASSLDWGGAFF. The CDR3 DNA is TGTGCCAGCAGCTTAGATTGGGGGGGAGCTTTCTTT. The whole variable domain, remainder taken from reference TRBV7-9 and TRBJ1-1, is DTGVSQNPRHKITKRGQNVTFRCDPISEHNRLYWYRQTLGQGPEFLTYFQNEAQLEKSRLLSDRFSAERPKGSFSTLEIQRTEQGDSAMYLCASSLDWGGAFFGQGTRLTVV.

CDR3 amino acids: CASSVAEGAYSPLHF. The CDR3 DNA is TGTGCCAGCAGCGTAGCTGAGGGGGCGTATTCACCCCTCCACTTT. The genes are TRBV9 and TRBJ1-6, with 7 bases aligning to TRBD1. CDR1 and CDR2 (germline): SGDLS, YYNGEE. This CDR3 has 15 residues. V shed 0 bases, J shed 8 bases, and the junction held 5 bases outside the gene matches.

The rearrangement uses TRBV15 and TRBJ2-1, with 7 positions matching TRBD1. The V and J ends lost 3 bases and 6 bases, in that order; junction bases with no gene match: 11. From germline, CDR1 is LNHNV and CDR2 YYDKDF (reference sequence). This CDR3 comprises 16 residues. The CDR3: CATSSIATGLGNEQFF. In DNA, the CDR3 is TGTGCCACCAGCAGTATAGCGACAGGGCTGGGCAATGAGCAGTTCTTC.

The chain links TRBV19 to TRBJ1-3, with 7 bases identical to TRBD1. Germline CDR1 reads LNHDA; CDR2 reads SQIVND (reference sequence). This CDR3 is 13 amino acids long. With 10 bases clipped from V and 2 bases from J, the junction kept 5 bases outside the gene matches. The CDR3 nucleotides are TGTGCCACCGGGACAGCCACTGGAAACACCATATATTTT. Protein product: CATGTATGNTIYF.

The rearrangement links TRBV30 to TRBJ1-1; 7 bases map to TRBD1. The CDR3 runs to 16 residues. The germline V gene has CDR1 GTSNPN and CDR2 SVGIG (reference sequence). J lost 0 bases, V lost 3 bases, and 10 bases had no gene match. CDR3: CAWRGTGEAMNTEAFF. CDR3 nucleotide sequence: TGTGCCTGGAGGGGAACAGGGGAAGCGATGAACACTGAAGCTTTCTTT.